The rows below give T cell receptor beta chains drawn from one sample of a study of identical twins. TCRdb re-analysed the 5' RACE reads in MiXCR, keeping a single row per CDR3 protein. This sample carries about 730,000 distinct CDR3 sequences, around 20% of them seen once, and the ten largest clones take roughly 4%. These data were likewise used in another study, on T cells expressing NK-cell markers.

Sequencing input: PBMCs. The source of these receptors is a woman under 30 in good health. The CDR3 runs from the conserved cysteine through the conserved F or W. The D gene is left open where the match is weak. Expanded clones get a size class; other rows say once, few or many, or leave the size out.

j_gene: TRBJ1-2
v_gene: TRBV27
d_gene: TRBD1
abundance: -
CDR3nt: TGTGCCAGCACTGATTATCAGGGGGCGGGAGGCTACACCTTC
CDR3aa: CASTDYQGAGGYTF

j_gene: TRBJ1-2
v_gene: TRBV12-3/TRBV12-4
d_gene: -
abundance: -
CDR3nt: TGTGCCAGCAGTCGAGGGCCGGGACCTTGGCCGGGGAGATATGGCTACACCTTC
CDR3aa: CASSRGPGPWPGRYGYTF

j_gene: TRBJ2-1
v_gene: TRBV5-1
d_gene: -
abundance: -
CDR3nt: TGCGCCAGCAACCCAAGAAGCTCCTACAATGAGCAGTTCTTC
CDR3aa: CASNPRSSYNEQFF

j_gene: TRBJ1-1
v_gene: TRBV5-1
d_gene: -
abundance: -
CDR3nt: TGCGCCAGCAGCCCAAGACCAGCTTTCTTT
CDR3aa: CASSPRPAFF

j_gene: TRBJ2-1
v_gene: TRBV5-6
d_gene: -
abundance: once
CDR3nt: TGTGCCAGCAGCTGGCCGGATAATGAGCAGTTCTTC
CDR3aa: CASSWPDNEQFF

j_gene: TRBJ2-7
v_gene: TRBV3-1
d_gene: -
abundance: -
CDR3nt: TGTGCCAGCAGCCAAGAACCCAGGAACGAGCAGTACTTC
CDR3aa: CASSQEPRNEQYF

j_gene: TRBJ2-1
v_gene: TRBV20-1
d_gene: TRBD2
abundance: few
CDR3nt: TGCAGTGCTAGAGACAGGGAAAGATGGACTAGCGGGTACAATGAGCAGTTCTTC
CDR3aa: CSARDRERWTSGYNEQFF

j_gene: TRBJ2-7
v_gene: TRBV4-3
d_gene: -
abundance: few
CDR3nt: TGCGCCAGCAGCCAAGATGCCCAAATGCCCCGCGAGCAGTACTTC
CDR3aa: CASSQDAQMPREQYF

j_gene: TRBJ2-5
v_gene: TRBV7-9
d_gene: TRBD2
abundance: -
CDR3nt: TGTGCCAGCAGCTGGACTAGCGAGACCCAGTACTTC
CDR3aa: CASSWTSETQYF

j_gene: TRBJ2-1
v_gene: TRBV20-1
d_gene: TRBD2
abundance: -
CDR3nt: TGCAGTGCTACCGGACTAGCGGGAGCTTACAATGAGCAGTTCTTC
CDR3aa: CSATGLAGAYNEQFF

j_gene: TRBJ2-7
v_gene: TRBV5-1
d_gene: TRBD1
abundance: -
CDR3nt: TGCGCCAGCAGCTTACCCGGGACAGGGGCCTACGAGCAGTACTTC
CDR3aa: CASSLPGTGAYEQYF

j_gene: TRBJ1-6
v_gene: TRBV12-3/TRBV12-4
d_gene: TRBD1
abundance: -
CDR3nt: TGTGCCAGCAGTCGCCGGGACAGGGGGTCACCCCTCCACTTT
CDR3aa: CASSRRDRGSPLHF

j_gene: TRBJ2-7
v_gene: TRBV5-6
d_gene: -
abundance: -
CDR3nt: TGTGCCAGCAGCTTGGGGTGGGCTAGGGATATCTCCGAGCAGTACTTC
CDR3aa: CASSLGWARDISEQYF

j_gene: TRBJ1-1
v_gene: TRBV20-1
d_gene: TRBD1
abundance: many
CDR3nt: TGCAGTGCTAGATCGCAGGGGGTTAACACTGAAGCTTTCTTT
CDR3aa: CSARSQGVNTEAFF

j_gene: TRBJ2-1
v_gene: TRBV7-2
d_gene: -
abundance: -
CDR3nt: TGTGCCAGCAGCTTAGTTCGTAGGGCTGATGAGCAGTTCTTC
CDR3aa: CASSLVRRADEQFF

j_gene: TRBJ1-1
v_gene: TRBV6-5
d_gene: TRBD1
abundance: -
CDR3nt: TGTGCCAGCAAGTTTGGGGACAGGGCTACTGAAGCTTTCTTT
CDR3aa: CASKFGDRATEAFF

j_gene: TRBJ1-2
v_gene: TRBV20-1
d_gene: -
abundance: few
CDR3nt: TGCAGTGCTAGTGGCAGGGGCTATGGCTACACCTTC
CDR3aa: CSASGRGYGYTF

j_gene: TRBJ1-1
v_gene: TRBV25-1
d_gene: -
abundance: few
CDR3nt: TGTGCCAGCAGTGCCCTCCGGACAACTGAAGCTTTCTTT
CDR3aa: CASSALRTTEAFF

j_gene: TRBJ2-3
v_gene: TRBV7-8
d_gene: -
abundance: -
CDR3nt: TGTGCCAGCAGCCTCTACCAGAGGGACACAGATACGCAGTATTTT
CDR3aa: CASSLYQRDTDTQYF

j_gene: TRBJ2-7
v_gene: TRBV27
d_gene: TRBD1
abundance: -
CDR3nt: TGTGCCACCCGGACAGGAAATCTCCACGAGCAGTACTTC
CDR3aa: CATRTGNLHEQYF

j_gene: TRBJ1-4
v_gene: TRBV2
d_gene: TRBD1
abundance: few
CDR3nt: TGTGCCAGCAGCGGACAGGGGGCGACTAATGAAAAACTGTTTTTT
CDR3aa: CASSGQGATNEKLFF

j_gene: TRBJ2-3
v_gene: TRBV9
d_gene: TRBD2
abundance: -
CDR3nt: TGTGCCAGCAGCACTAGCGGGGACGTGTCGGATACGCAGTATTTT
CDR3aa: CASSTSGDVSDTQYF

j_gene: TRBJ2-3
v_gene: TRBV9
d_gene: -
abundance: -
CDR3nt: TGTGCCAGCAGCGTTGCAGGTACAGGAGATACGCAGTATTTT
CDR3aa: CASSVAGTGDTQYF

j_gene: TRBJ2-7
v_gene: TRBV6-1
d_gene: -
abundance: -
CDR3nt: TGTGCCAGCAGTGCCCCAGGGGGGTCCTACGAGCAGTACTTC
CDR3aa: CASSAPGGSYEQYF

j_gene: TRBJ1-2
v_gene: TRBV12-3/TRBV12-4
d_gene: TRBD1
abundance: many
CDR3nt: TGTGCCAGCAGTCCGGCACAGGGGTACTATGGCTACACCTTC
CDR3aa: CASSPAQGYYGYTF

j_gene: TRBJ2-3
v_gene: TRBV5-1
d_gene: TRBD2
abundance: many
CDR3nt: TGCGCCAGCAGCTTCCTGACTAGCGGGGGGCTAATAGATACGCAGTATTTT
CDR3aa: CASSFLTSGGLIDTQYF

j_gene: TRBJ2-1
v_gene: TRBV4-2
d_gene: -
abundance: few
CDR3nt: TGTGCCAGCAGCCAGGACCGGGACTCCCCGGTCTTC
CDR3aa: CASSQDRDSPVF

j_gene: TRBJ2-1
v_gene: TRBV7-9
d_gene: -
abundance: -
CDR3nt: TGTGCCACTTTTTTAAGATACAATGAGCAGTTCTTC
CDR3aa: CATFLRYNEQFF

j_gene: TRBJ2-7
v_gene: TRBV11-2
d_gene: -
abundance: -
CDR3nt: TGTGCCAGCAGCTTCGGGAATGCCTACGAGCAGTACTTC
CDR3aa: CASSFGNAYEQYF

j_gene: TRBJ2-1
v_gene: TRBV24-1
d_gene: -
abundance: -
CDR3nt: TGTGCCACCAATTCGGGACCACCCTACAATGAGCAGTTCTTC
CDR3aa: CATNSGPPYNEQFF

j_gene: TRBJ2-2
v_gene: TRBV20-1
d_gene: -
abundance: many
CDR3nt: TGCAGTGCTAGACCCATAGCCAGGGGCGCCGGGGAGCTGTTTTTT
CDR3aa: CSARPIARGAGELFF

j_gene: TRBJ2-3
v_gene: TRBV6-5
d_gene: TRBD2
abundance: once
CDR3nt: TGTGCCAGCAGTTACCGGGGCGGGGGGGCCTTAGATACGCAGTATTTT
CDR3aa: CASSYRGGGALDTQYF

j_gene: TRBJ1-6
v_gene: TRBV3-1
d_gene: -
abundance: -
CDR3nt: TGTGCCAGCAGCCAAGAGGGACCCCTCCACTTT
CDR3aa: CASSQEGPLHF

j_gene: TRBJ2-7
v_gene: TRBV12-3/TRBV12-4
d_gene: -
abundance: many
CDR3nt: TGTGCCAGCAGTTTCCTTTCTATCGAGCAGTACTTC
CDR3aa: CASSFLSIEQYF

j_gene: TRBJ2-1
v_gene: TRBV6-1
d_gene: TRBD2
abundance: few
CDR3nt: TGTGCCAGCAGAGGACTAGCGGGGGCCCCCTACAATGAGCAGTTCTTC
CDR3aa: CASRGLAGAPYNEQFF

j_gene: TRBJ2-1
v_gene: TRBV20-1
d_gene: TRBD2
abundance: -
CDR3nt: TGCAGTGCTAGAAGCGGGCGGGGGAACAATGAGCAGTTCTTC
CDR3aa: CSARSGRGNNEQFF

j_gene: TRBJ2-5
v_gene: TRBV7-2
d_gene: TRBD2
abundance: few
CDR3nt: TGTGCCAGCAGCTTACAGCGCGCGGCGGGGGTAGGGGAGACCCAGTACTTC
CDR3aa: CASSLQRAAGVGETQYF

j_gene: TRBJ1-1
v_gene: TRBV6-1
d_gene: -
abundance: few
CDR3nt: TGTGCCAGCAGTGCTTATATGAACACTGAAGCTTTCTTT
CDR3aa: CASSAYMNTEAFF

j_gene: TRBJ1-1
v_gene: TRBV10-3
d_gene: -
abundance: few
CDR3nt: TGTGCCATCAGTGGAGGACTGGGCGGGAACACTGAAGCTTTCTTT
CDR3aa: CAISGGLGGNTEAFF

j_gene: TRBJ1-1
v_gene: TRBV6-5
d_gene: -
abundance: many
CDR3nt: TGTGCCAGCAGTTACTCAGTGAACACTGAAGCTTTCTTT
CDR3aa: CASSYSVNTEAFF

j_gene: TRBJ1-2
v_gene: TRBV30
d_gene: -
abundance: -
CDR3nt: TGTGCCTGGAGTGAGGCGAGCCGGCGGTACATTAACTATGGCTACACCTTC
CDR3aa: CAWSEASRRYINYGYTF

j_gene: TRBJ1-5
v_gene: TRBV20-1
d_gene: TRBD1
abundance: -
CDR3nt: TGCAGTGCTAGACCGGGACAGGGACGTAATCAGCCCCAGCATTTT
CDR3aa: CSARPGQGRNQPQHF

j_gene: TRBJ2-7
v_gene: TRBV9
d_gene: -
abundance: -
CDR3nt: TGTGCCAGCAGCCCCCGGAGACCCCACGAGCAGTACTTC
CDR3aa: CASSPRRPHEQYF

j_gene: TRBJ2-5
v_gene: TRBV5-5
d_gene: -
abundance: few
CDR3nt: TGTGCCAGCAGATTCGTGGGGGAGACCCAGTACTTC
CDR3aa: CASRFVGETQYF

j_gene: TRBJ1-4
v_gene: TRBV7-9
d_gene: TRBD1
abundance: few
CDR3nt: TGTGCCAGCAGCGCAGCGACAGGGGGTGGTGAAAAACTGTTTTTT
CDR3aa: CASSAATGGGEKLFF

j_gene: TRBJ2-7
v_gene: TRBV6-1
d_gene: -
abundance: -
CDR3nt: TGTGCCAGCAGTCCCGGGACATTCTCCTACGAGCAGTACTTC
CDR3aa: CASSPGTFSYEQYF

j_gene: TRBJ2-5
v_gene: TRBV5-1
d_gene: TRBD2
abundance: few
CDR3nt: TGCGCCAGCACCCGGACTAGCGTCTACCAAGAGACCCAGTACTTC
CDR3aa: CASTRTSVYQETQYF

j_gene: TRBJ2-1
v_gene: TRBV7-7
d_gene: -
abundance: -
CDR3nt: TGTGCCAGCAGCCTAGTGTACGGGAGTGTCGATGAGCAGTTCTTC
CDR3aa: CASSLVYGSVDEQFF

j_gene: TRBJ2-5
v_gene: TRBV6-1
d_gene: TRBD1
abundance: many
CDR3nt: TGTGCCAGCAGATTTCAAACAGGGGGCGGAGAGACCCAGTACTTC
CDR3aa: CASRFQTGGGETQYF

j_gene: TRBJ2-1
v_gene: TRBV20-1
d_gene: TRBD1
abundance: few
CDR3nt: TGCAGTGCTTTACCGGGACAGGGTCACAATGAGCAGTTCTTC
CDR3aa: CSALPGQGHNEQFF

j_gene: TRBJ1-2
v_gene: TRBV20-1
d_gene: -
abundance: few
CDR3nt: TGCAGTGCTAGAAAGGGGGGGGATGGCTACACCTTC
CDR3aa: CSARKGGDGYTF

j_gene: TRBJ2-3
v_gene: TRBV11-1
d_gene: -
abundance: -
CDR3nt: TGTGCCAGCAGCTTAGCGGTAACCTACGGGCCGAGCTTCACAGATACGCAGTATTTT
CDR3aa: CASSLAVTYGPSFTDTQYF

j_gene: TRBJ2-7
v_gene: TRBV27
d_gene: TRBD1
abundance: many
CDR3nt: TGTGCCAGCAGTTCCGGACAGGGGAACGAGCAGTACTTC
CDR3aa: CASSSGQGNEQYF

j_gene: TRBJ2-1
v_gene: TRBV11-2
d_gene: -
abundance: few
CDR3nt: TGTGCCAGCAGCTTAGATGAAATCAGGAGTGAGCAGTTCTTC
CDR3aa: CASSLDEIRSEQFF

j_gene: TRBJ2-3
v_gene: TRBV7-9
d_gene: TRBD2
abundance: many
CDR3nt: TGTGCCAGCAGCTCCCGGACTAGCGGGAGTTCCGATACGCAGTATTTT
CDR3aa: CASSSRTSGSSDTQYF

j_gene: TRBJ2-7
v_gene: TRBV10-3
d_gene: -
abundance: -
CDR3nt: TGTGCCATAACGGAGAGCCTGGGGGAGCAGTACTTC
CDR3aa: CAITESLGEQYF

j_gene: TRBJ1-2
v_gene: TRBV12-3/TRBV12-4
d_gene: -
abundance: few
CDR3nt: TGTGCCAGTTCAAGCGACTATGGCTACACCTTC
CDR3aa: CASSSDYGYTF

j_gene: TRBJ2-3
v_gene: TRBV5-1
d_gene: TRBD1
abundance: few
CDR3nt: TGCGCCAGCAGCTTGCCTATCAACCCGGGACAGGGGGCATCCGATACGCAGTATTTT
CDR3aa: CASSLPINPGQGASDTQYF

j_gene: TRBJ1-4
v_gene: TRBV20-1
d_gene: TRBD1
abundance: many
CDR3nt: TGCAGTGCCAGGACAGGGATTAACGAAAAACTGTTTTTT
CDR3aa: CSARTGINEKLFF